This TCR beta chain was captured by sequencing in a study of control samples from healthy donors and cancer patients. Measured with immunoSEQ multiplex PCR; TCRdb has only the in-frame clones, and not every one. The table includes 160,000 or so clones, approximately 93% detected once. V dropped 7 bases and J dropped 4; count of bases not matched to a gene: 8. The CDR3 length is 16 residues. Germline-derived CDR1 and CDR2 are LNHDA and SQIVND (reference sequence). The sample was blood. V is TRBV19 and J is TRBJ2-1, with 12 bases matching TRBD2. This sequence originates from a man in his fifties or sixties in good health. CDR3 sequence (DNA): TGTGCCAGTAAAGGGACTAGCGGGTTACAATACAATGAGCAGTTCTTC. It specifies CASKGTSGLQYNEQFF. Full variable domain (remainder filled in from reference TRBV19 and TRBJ2-1): DGGITQSPKYLFRKEGQNVTLSCEQNLNHDAMYWYRQDPGQGLRLIYYSQIVNDFQKGDIAEGYSVSREKKESFPLTVTSAQKNPTAFYLCASKGTSGLQYNEQFFGPGTRLTVL.